Listed below are T cell receptor beta chains from one sample, sequenced in a study of T cells after yellow fever vaccination. Each CDR3 protein is one row after TCRdb ran MiXCR on the 5' RACE reads. This sample has 200,000 to 250,000 distinct CDR3 sequences; about 3% occur once, and the top ten carry about 3%. Sequenced here: CD4+ T cells sorted from PBMCs, sampled 10 days after the yellow fever booster vaccination. All receptors derive from a man between 18 and 29 years old who received the YFV17D yellow fever vaccine. Each CDR3 is given with its conserved first and last residue. A D gene is named only where the DNA matches it firmly. Expanded clones get a size class; other rows say once, few or many, or leave the size out.

v_call: TRBV12-3/TRBV12-4; j_call: TRBJ1-2; clone_size: -; d_call: -; cdr3_aa: CASSSGGPYGYTF
v_call: TRBV2; j_call: TRBJ2-3; clone_size: many; d_call: TRBD2; cdr3_aa: CARPGLVTDTQYF
v_call: TRBV7-8; j_call: TRBJ2-1; clone_size: few; d_call: TRBD1; cdr3_aa: CASSLARTGFHEQFF
v_call: TRBV27; j_call: TRBJ2-5; clone_size: -; d_call: -; cdr3_aa: CASRGTADMTQYF
v_call: TRBV4-2; j_call: TRBJ1-5; clone_size: many; d_call: -; cdr3_aa: CASSQGQPDQPQHF
v_call: TRBV6-6; j_call: TRBJ2-3; clone_size: many; d_call: -; cdr3_aa: CASTPSGANTQYF
v_call: TRBV28; j_call: TRBJ2-1; clone_size: many; d_call: TRBD1; cdr3_aa: CASRDRESNEQFF
v_call: TRBV5-1; j_call: TRBJ1-2; clone_size: many; d_call: -; cdr3_aa: CASSLNSQAHYGYTF
v_call: TRBV6-5; j_call: TRBJ1-2; clone_size: few; d_call: -; cdr3_aa: CASSRYLQGMWGDYGYTF
v_call: TRBV7-2; j_call: TRBJ2-3; clone_size: -; d_call: -; cdr3_aa: CASTPISSRGDTQFF
v_call: TRBV5-5; j_call: TRBJ1-5; clone_size: -; d_call: -; cdr3_aa: CASSEGLNQPQHF
v_call: TRBV24-1; j_call: TRBJ2-3; clone_size: many; d_call: TRBD1; cdr3_aa: CATSDLPGGTDTQYF
v_call: TRBV20-1; j_call: TRBJ1-2; clone_size: -; d_call: -; cdr3_aa: CSASQDWGYTF
v_call: TRBV15; j_call: TRBJ2-1; clone_size: many; d_call: -; cdr3_aa: CATSRDPPPNEQFF
v_call: TRBV7-3; j_call: TRBJ2-3; clone_size: few; d_call: -; cdr3_aa: CASSISASTDTQYF
v_call: TRBV19; j_call: TRBJ2-7; clone_size: -; d_call: -; cdr3_aa: CASSIDWATYEQYF
v_call: TRBV7-2; j_call: TRBJ1-2; clone_size: few; d_call: -; cdr3_aa: CASSLVGGGSGYGYTF
v_call: TRBV4-2; j_call: TRBJ2-3; clone_size: many; d_call: -; cdr3_aa: CASSRETQGSYTDTQYF
v_call: TRBV7-2; j_call: TRBJ1-2; clone_size: few; d_call: TRBD1; cdr3_aa: CASSPRTGDTYGYTF
v_call: TRBV5-1; j_call: TRBJ1-2; clone_size: many; d_call: TRBD1; cdr3_aa: CASSWGQGTNYGYTF
v_call: TRBV5-1; j_call: TRBJ2-2; clone_size: many; d_call: -; cdr3_aa: CASSLFRGHAYRELFF
v_call: TRBV20-1; j_call: TRBJ2-2; clone_size: many; d_call: -; cdr3_aa: CSAAGRDLTGELFF
v_call: TRBV30; j_call: TRBJ1-2; clone_size: few; d_call: -; cdr3_aa: CAWSLSPGVYTF
v_call: TRBV5-7; j_call: TRBJ2-5; clone_size: many; d_call: -; cdr3_aa: CASNRVETQYF
v_call: TRBV20-1; j_call: TRBJ1-4; clone_size: many; d_call: -; cdr3_aa: CSAGSRGVNEKLFF
v_call: TRBV5-1; j_call: TRBJ2-3; clone_size: many; d_call: TRBD2; cdr3_aa: CASSPDPLAGATDTQYF
v_call: TRBV5-1; j_call: TRBJ2-5; clone_size: many; d_call: -; cdr3_aa: CASSSTGEPQETQYF
v_call: TRBV20-1; j_call: TRBJ2-2; clone_size: many; d_call: -; cdr3_aa: CSARSVATGELFF
v_call: TRBV7-2; j_call: TRBJ1-1; clone_size: few; d_call: TRBD1; cdr3_aa: CASRLYAGGMNTEAFF
v_call: TRBV5-1; j_call: TRBJ1-1; clone_size: many; d_call: -; cdr3_aa: CASSVGPLNTEAFF
v_call: TRBV7-8; j_call: TRBJ2-3; clone_size: many; d_call: TRBD1; cdr3_aa: CASTGQPRRDTQYF
v_call: TRBV7-9; j_call: TRBJ1-2; clone_size: many; d_call: -; cdr3_aa: CASSSGRGWGYTF
v_call: TRBV3-1; j_call: TRBJ1-1; clone_size: -; d_call: -; cdr3_aa: CASSQETTGTEAFF